The clone carrying this TCR beta chain was seen once. The antigen is unknown. The data belong to a study of beta chain features in type 1 diabetes. The junction had 5 bases not matched to a gene; V was cut back by 5 bases and J by 5 bases. Germline CDR1 SGHNT, CDR2 YYREEE (reference sequence). This CDR3 is 14 amino acids long. Study-wide points: Shorter templates may be favored by PCR, equally so in patients and controls.

Expressed TCRB transcripts got sequenced, as all isolated RNA was reverse transcribed. The read count averaged about 3.57 million across naive, central memory and regulatory T cell samples. Generated by immunoSEQ multiplex PCR, the TCRdb table keeps only in-frame clones and is missing some. The table lists just over 450,000 clones, about 30% of them singletons, with 0.05% to 0.065% in the top ten. The source of this sequence is a man aged 18-30 years in good health. The chain carries TRBV5-4 and TRBJ2-1, with 9 positions matching TRBD2. The sequencing input was naive CD4+ T cells from blood. CDR3 loop: CASRLAGDHNEQFF. The CDR3 coding sequence is TGTGCCAGCAGACTAGCGGGCGACCACAATGAGCAGTTCTTC.